This TCR beta chain was identified during a study of CD8 T cells in Susac syndrome. The CDR3 length is 11 residues. CDR1 is MDHEN, CDR2 SYDVKM, per germline. V lost 4 bases, J lost 12 bases, and 11 bases lay in between. Random hexamers were used to reverse transcribe the RNA input (about 0.45 to 1 ug). Multiplex immunoSEQ PCR targeted 54 Vbeta and 13 Jbeta TCR beta segments. TCRdb called the immunoSEQ multiplex PCR reads again in MiXCR, with one record for every CDR3 protein. The sample includes hundreds of thousands of distinct CDR3 sequences, around 85% of them seen just once. The material sequenced was CD8+ T cells from PBMCs. This rearrangement joins TRBV28 to TRBJ2-3; possibly TRBD1 or TRBD2 for D (5 bases each). The TCR comes from a human donor with multiple sclerosis. CDR3 bases: TGTGCCAGCAGTTCCCCGGGACCACAGTATTTT. Its protein is CASSSPGPQYF.